This TCR beta chain was identified in a study of human T cells and chemical hapten exposure. Each cDNA molecule in the library carried unique molecular identifiers. One entry per CDR3 protein, called by TCRdb with MiXCR from the reads. The table shows around 120,000 distinct CDR3 sequences, with about 8.9% occurring only once. The germline CDR1 and CDR2 sequences are SGHRS and YFSETQ. The CDR3 length is 14 residues. Trimming took 4 bases from V and 3 from J; bases not matched to a gene: 6. This clonotype was recorded a few times. The antigen is unknown. Study-level results: No alteration of TCRs above 1 in 1000 frequency was seen with DPC sensitization.

Before extraction, the whole blood was not fractionated, and total RNA was taken from it. This chain connects TRBV5-1 to TRBJ1-1; TRBD1 matches 7 bases. Sequencing was performed on whole blood. This TCR came from a human donor in good health. Some clones in this sample may be carry-over from other donors' samples. The CDR3 DNA is TGCGCCAGCAGCCCTACAGGGGATTACACTGAAGCTTTCTTT. Its translation is CASSPTGDYTEAFF.